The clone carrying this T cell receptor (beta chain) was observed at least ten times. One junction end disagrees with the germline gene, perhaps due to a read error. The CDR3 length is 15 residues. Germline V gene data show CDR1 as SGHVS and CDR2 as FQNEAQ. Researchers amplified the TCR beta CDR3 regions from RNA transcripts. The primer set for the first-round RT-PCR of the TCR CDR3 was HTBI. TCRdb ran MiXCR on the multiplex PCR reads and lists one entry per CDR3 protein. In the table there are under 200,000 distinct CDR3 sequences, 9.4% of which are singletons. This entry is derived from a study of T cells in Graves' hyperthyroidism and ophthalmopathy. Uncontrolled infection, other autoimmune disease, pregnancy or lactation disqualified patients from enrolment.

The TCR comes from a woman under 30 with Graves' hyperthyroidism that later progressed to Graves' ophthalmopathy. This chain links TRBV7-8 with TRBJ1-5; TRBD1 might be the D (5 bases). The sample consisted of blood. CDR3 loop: CASSLGQSSDQPQHF. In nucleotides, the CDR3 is TGTGCCAGCAGCTTAGGACAGAGTAGCGATCAGCCCCAGCATTTT.